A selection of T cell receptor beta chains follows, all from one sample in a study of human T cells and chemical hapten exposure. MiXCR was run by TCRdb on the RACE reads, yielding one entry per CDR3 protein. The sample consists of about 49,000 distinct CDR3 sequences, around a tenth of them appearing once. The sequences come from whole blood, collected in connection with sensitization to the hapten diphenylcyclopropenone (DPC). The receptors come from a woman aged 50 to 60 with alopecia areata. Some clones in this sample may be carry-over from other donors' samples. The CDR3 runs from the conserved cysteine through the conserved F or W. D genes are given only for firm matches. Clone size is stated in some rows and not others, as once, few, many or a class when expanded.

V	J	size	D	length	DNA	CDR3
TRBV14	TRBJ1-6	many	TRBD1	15	TGTGCCAGCAGCCAAGGATCCAGGGGGGCCTCACCCCTCCACTTT	CASSQGSRGASPLHF
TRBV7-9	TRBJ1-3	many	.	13	TGTGCCAGCAGCATGGGACCTGGAAACACCATATATTTT	CASSMGPGNTIYF
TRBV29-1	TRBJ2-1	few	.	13	TGCAGCGTTGAATTTCACGGAAACAATGAGCAGTTCTTC	CSVEFHGNNEQFF
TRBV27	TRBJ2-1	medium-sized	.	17	TGTGCCAGCAGTTCCCTTTTGTCTCCTAGTGGTGGGTATGAGCAGTTCTTC	CASSSLLSPSGGYEQFF
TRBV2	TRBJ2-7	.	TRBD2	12	TGTGCCGGCGAGCGGGAAGGGGACGAGCAGTACTTC	CAGEREGDEQYF
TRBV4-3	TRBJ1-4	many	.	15	TGCGCCAGCAGCAAAAGAAGTCAGTTTAATGAAAAACTGTTTTTT	CASSKRSQFNEKLFF
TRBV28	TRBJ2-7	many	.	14	TGTGCCAGCAGTTTTAAACCAAAGCCCTACGAGCAGTACTTC	CASSFKPKPYEQYF
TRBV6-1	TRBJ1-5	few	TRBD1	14	TGTGCCAGCAGTACATGGACAGGGTATCAGCCCCAGCATTTT	CASSTWTGYQPQHF
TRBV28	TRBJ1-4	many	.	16	TGTGCCAGCAGTTACGACTCAGGGAGTTTAAATGAAAAACTGTTTTTT	CASSYDSGSLNEKLFF
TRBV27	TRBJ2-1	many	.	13	TGTGCCAGCAGTTTATCGAAGGGTAATGAGCAGTTCTTC	CASSLSKGNEQFF
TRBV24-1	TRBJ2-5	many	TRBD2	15	TGTGCCACCAGTGATCCGACTAGCGGGCAAGAGACCCAGTACTTC	CATSDPTSGQETQYF
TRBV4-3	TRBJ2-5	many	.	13	TGCGCCAGCAGCCAAGCCGTCCAAGAGACCCAGTACTTC	CASSQAVQETQYF
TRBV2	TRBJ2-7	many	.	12	TGTGCCAGCAACGATGATACGTACGAGCAGTACTTC	CASNDDTYEQYF
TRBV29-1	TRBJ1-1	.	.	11	TGCAGCGTTCGGGGCTCCTCTGAAGCTTTCTTT	CSVRGSSEAFF
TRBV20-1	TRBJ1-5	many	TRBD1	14	TGCAGTGCGAAACGGACAGGGGGCGATCAGCCCCAGCATTTT	CSAKRTGGDQPQHF
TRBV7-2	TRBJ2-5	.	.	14	TGTGCCAGCAGCTTCGGGGTCTTGGAAGAGACCCAGTACTTC	CASSFGVLEETQYF
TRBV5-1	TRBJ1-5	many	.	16	TGCGCCAGCAGCTTGGAAGGAAGGGGAGGCAATCAGCCCCAGCATTTT	CASSLEGRGGNQPQHF
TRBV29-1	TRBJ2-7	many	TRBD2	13	TGCAGCGTTGGGCGAGCGGGAGTGGGCGAGCAGTACTTC	CSVGRAGVGEQYF
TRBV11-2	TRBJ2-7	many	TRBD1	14	TGTGCCAGCAGCTTTACAGGGGCCACCTACGAGCAGTACTTC	CASSFTGATYEQYF
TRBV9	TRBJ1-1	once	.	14	TGTGCCAGCAGCGTAGTCGGGGCGAACACTGAAGCTTTCTTT	CASSVVGANTEAFF
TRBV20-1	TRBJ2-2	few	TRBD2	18	TGCAGTGCCCGTCCGCCCCCCCGACTAGCGGGAGACACCGGGGAGCTGTTTTTT	CSARPPPRLAGDTGELFF
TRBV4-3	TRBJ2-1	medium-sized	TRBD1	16	TGCGCCAGCAGCCAAGCTTCGATCGGACAGGGTTATGAGCAGTTCTTC	CASSQASIGQGYEQFF
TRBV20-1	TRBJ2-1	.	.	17	TGCAGTGCTAGAGATGAAGCGGGCGCCATCGCCTACAATGAGCAGTTCTTC	CSARDEAGAIAYNEQFF
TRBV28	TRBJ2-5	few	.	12	TGTGCCAGCAGTCGCGGCCAAGAGACCCAGTACTTC	CASSRGQETQYF
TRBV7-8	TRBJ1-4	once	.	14	TGTGCCAGCAGCTTAGGACGGCTTAATGAAAAACTGTTTTTT	CASSLGRLNEKLFF
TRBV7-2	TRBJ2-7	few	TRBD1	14	TGTGCCAGCAGGGGGGGACAGGGACCCTACGAGCAGTACTTC	CASRGGQGPYEQYF
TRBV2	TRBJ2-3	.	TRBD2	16	TGTGCCAGCAGTGAAGGTCGGACTAGCGGGAGGGCCACGCAGTATTTT	CASSEGRTSGRATQYF
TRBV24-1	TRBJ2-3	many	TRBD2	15	TGTGCCACCAGTGGGCTAGCGGAAGGGCGGGATACGCAGTATTTT	CATSGLAEGRDTQYF
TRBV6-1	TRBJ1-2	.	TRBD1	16	TGTGCCAGCAGTTATGGGGGGACAGACTCATCCTATGGCTACACCTTC	CASSYGGTDSSYGYTF
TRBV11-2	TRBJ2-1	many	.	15	TGTGCCAGCAGCTTTCAGCGGAGCTCCTACAATGAGCAGTTCTTC	CASSFQRSSYNEQFF
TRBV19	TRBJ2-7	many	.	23	TGTGCCAGTAGTAATGGGTCGGGGTCCTTCAGGGCCTCTCCATCGGTAACCTCCTACGAGCAGTACTTC	CASSNGSGSFRASPSVTSYEQYF
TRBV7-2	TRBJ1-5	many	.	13	TGTGCCAGCAGCTTAGAACTACAGCAGCCCCAGCATTTT	CASSLELQQPQHF
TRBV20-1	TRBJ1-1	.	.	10	TGCAGTGCTAAGGTTTTCGAAGCTTTCTTT	CSAKVFEAFF
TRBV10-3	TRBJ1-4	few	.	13	TGTGCCATCAGTGAGGGGGCTTCAGAAAAACTGTTTTTT	CAISEGASEKLFF
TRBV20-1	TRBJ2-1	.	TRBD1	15	TGCAGTGCGCAGAACCGGGACAGGGGGAACAATGAGCAGTTCTTC	CSAQNRDRGNNEQFF
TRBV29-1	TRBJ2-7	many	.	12	TGCAGCGTGGAGACAGGTCTCTACGAGCAGTACTTC	CSVETGLYEQYF
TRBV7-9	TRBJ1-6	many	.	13	TGTGCCAGCAGCACATCATCTAATTCACCCCTCCACTTT	CASSTSSNSPLHF
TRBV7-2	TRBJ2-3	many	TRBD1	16	TGTGCCAGCAGCCTCGGAGGGACAGGAGGGACAGATACGCAGTATTTT	CASSLGGTGGTDTQYF
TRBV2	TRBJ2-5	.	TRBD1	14	TGTGCCAGCAGTCGGGACAGGGGGACAGAGACCCAGTACTTC	CASSRDRGTETQYF
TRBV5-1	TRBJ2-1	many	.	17	TGCGCCAGCAGCTTTAGGTCTAGCCGGAGCTCCTACAATGAGCAGTTCTTC	CASSFRSSRSSYNEQFF
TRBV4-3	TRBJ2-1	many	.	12	TGCGCCAGCAGCCAAGATAACAATGAGCAGTTCTTC	CASSQDNNEQFF
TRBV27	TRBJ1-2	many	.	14	TGTGCCAGCAGTTTACCTGGGATGAAGGATGGCTACACCTTC	CASSLPGMKDGYTF
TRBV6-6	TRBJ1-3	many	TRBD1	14	TGTGCCAGCAGGACAGGGAGCTCTGGAAACACCATATATTTT	CASRTGSSGNTIYF
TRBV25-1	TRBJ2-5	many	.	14	TGTGCCAGCAGTGAACGAGGGGTATCCGAGACCCAGTACTTC	CASSERGVSETQYF